This paragraph covers one T cell receptor beta chain sequence. The target of this receptor is not known. No base quality information exists; no much larger clone differs at one position. The cohort consisted of 650 to 700 healthy bone marrow donors. At the time of sampling, all cohort members were nominally healthy, though unrecorded immune exposures were likely present. The donor tested CMV seronegative, placing the donor among the 350 to 400 seronegative members of the cohort. A peripheral blood sample was provided by each donor, and peripheral blood mononuclear cells were used for TCR beta sequencing. Genomic DNA extraction from the blood cell samples was performed with the Qiagen DNeasy Blood Extraction Kit. Deletion took 0 bases off V and 3 bases off J, with a span of 20 bases between the germline ends. The germline V gene encodes CDR1 LNHNV and CDR2 YYDKDF (reference sequence). The cysteine opens and the phenylalanine closes a CDR3 of 18 amino acids. Just the 54-base CDR3 DNA is kept, in frame starting at base 1.

The data were obtained in a study of cytomegalovirus exposure and HLA in healthy donors listed by TCRdb under 2017. Background on the whole study: An earlier analysis of approximately 640 of the donors reported approximately 290 Gb of sequence data and some 100 million unique TCR beta sequences from around 200 million T cells. An early release covering about 600 HLA-typed donors comprised approximately 300 gigabases of sequencing data and approximately 85 million unique TCR sequences. The genetic ancestry cluster associated with self-reported Caucasian donors included 70% to 85% of the roughly 400 genotyped donors. The study aimed to test whether signatures of past pathogen exposure could be identified by cataloging public T cell receptors. Using immunosequencing, the study profiled T cell repertoires from about 620 subjects and related those repertoires to cytomegalovirus serostatus. Along with the approximately 670-subject first cohort, a separate validation cohort of over a hundred different subjects was used. The study combined high-throughput TCR immunosequencing, statistical association of individual TCRs with disease status, and machine learning to predict cytomegalovirus infection status. A later analysis re-examined previously published TCR beta repertoires from several hundred donors and added high-resolution HLA genotyping to investigate patterns of TCR occurrence. The later analysis used no new phenotypic data to find candidate immune exposures, relying instead on TCR beta sequences and their occurrence across donors. An earlier analysis of around 580 of the donors used high-throughput TCR beta sequencing to judge whether each TCR beta V gene segment behaved as functional or pseudogenic. Donor age, sex, ethnicity and CMV serostatus were collected together with the repertoire data. A later genetic analysis took genome-wide SNP genotypes for about three fifths of the roughly 700 donors and used that subset as a discovery cohort. Every repertoire in the discovery cohort had been generated on one and the same sequencing platform. Class I and class II HLA loci were covered by the typing at four-digit resolution. Typing coverage varied by locus: about 620-630 donors for A, B, C, DRB1 and DQB1; approximately 500 for DQA1; around 570 for DPA1; 400 to 480 for DPB1. Roughly five DR-DQ haplotypes were handled as single units for association and clustering because linkage in the cohort was strong. Among several hundred genotyped donors of the cohort, an average of approximately 220,000 unique TCR beta nucleotide sequences was sequenced per donor, of which about 19% were non-productive. General conclusions and limits of the study: In the study, approximately 160 TCR beta chains were listed as associated with cytomegalovirus. The authors suggested that the approach could potentially be extended to other disease states and immunological phenotypes. In a later genetic analysis, fewer N-insertions in productive TCRs were reported among donors in an Asian-associated ancestry cluster than the roughly 670-donor mean. A further reported finding was that TCR beta sequences accurately predicted the HLA-A and HLA-B alleles for most subjects in the first cohort. Because the 87-base-pair reads could not distinguish some IMGT-functional V segments, including TRBV6-2 and TRBV6-3, those segments were excluded. The only immune exposure information available for the cohort was CMV serostatus. Broadly in line with IMGT annotations, most TCR beta V segments showed up in productive rearrangements about 90% or about 30% of the time in an earlier analysis of several hundred of the donors. Linkage disequilibrium might explain the correlated functional status among segregating V segments, but an unknown experimental factor could not be ruled out. Roughly 17 rarely observed V segments, including chromosome 9 orphons, were excluded from the earlier analysis of some 590 of the donors because counts were too low. A group of highly shared sequence variants was considered likely to be a technical artifact of the sequencing pipeline. HLA typing was unavailable for some donors at each locus, so association tests used only the typed subset. An association between a missense DCLRE1C variant and V-gene and J-gene trimming of TCR beta chains was found in a later genetic analysis and replicated in an independent cohort. Strong co-occurrence of HLA alleles, especially DR and DQ, made assigning TCR associations to individual alleles difficult. According to a later analysis, TCR association rates differed among HLA loci, with DRB1 alleles showing the most associated TCRs and HLA-C alleles showing the fewest. The classifier was reported to diagnose cytomegalovirus status with high specificity and sensitivity in both the original cohort and the validation cohort. In vitro tests confirmed that three of the cytomegalovirus-associated TCR beta chains recognize cytomegalovirus antigens. In a later analysis, HLA-associated TCR beta chains were found to be more clonally expanded and to have lower generation probabilities than equally common non-associated chains. The presence/absence analyses assumed that sequencing depth was roughly uniform across donors, and that assumption may not be true. In this cohort, only TCR beta chains were sequenced, and detectable features were limited by the absence of alpha or paired-chain data. At a false discovery rate of 0.05, a later analysis linked around 15,000 TCR beta sequences to specific HLA alleles. A later analysis reported that several top co-occurrence clusters appeared linked to parvovirus B19, influenza, CMV and Epstein-Barr virus. A later analysis found that most CMV-associated TCR beta chains appeared HLA-restricted, with HLA associations seemingly driven largely by CMV exposure. Across donors, most TCR sequences were observed very rarely, whereas some public TCRs were present in many individuals.

Library creation used the immunoSEQ multiplex PCR assay. A mixture of 60 forward primers for TCR Vbeta segments and 13 reverse primers for TCR Jbeta segments was used in the multiplex PCR. Amplification of the CDR3 region of rearranged TCR beta genes was performed with a multiplex PCR assay on genomic DNA. The amplified TCR beta libraries were sequenced on the Illumina HiSeq System as 87-base-pair reads. Processing in the source paper ran as follows. A later analysis tallied tens of millions of unique TCR beta chains across the 700 or so repertoires, and roughly 11 million of those chains were shared by two or more donors. Raw reads were error-corrected and collapsed into unique sequences by a nearest-neighbor algorithm in which closely related sequences were merged to remove PCR and sequencing errors. V, D and J gene segments were assigned by aligning CDR3 sequences to IMGT reference sequences. For a sequence to be retained, at least a six-nucleotide match to both a V gene segment and a J gene segment was required. A rearrangement was called productive if the CDR3 had no stop codons and remained in frame with V and J, and every other rearrangement was called non-productive. CDR3 was defined according to IMGT convention as the region running from the second conserved V-encoded cysteine to the conserved J-encoded phenylalanine. The earlier analysis of more than 450 of the donors excluded sequences that lacked an unambiguous match to a single V gene segment. In an earlier analysis of approximately 500 of the donors, a V segment was called functional when productive rearrangements were above 56.7%, and segregating when the standard deviation between donors exceeded 5%. A statistical classification framework was developed to diagnose cytomegalovirus status using the catalog of TCR beta chain sequences. V and J gene assignment, in a later analysis, came from comparing TCR nucleotide sequences with IMGT/GENE-DB human TR gene sequences. Using the TCRdist pipeline, a later analysis assigned CDR3 sequences along with most-parsimonious VDJ recombination scenarios. In a later analysis, each TCR beta chain was defined by its CDR3 amino acid sequence together with its V-gene family, and reads without a unique V-gene family were excluded. In a later analysis, some 600 highly shared, low-generation-probability nucleotide sequences were removed to address suspected cross-contamination and a sequencing artifact. For each public chain, a later analysis derived a clonal expansion index from normalized ranks of inferred template counts within each repertoire. A later analysis computed generation probabilities with a VDJ recombination model fitted to out-of-frame rearrangements, and checked the results against IGoR. Hypergeometric tests were used in a later analysis to score TCR-TCR, TCR-HLA and TCR-CMV co-occurrence, with a repertoire-size bias correction applied to the TCR pairs. False discovery rates were estimated in a later analysis by permuting HLA or CMV assignments 20 times. A later analysis grouped co-occurring TCRs with DBSCAN, adding TCRdist sequence similarity when clustering within HLA-allele-positive subsets. Repertoires with fewer than 30,000 or more than 120,000 public chains were left out of co-occurrence clustering, as were a handful of repertoires with anomalous nucleotide sharing. TCRdb re-hosts the immuneACCESS table, in-frame sequences only. Its copies lack some clones; in the studies checked, an unresolved V gene accounts for under half of them, and the cause for the rest is not known. D and trimming were read from the DNA, whereas the V and J calls and clone size are those reported in that table. This sample is represented by 80,000 to 90,000 clones; roughly 81% of them were singletons. The top ten constitute about 2% of the sample.

Source material: PBMCs. The TCR comes from a woman younger than 45 in good health and CMV-seronegative. In this chain, TRBV15 is recombined with TRBJ1-2; no D gene can be assigned with confidence. The nucleotide sequence reads as follows: TGTGCCACCAGCAGAGAGAGGTTCGGTGTGACCCCCTACTATGGCTACACCTTC. Translated, this gives CATSRERFGVTPYYGYTF.